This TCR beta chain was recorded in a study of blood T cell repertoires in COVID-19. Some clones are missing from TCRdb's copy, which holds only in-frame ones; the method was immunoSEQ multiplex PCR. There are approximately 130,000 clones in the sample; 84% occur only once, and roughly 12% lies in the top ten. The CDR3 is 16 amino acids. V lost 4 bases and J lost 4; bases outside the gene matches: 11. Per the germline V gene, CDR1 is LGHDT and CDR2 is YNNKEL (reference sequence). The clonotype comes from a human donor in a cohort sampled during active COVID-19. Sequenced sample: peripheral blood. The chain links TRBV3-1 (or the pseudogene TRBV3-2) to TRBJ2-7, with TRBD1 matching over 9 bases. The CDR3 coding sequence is TGTGCCAGCAGCCCCTCGGGACAGGGCTTTGGGTACGAGCAGTACTTC. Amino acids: CASSPSGQGFGYEQYF.